The next 11 T cell receptor beta chains were all read from a single sample in a study of OX40 agonist ivuxolimab in advanced cancers. This table comes from immunoSEQ multiplex PCR, and its TCRdb copy is limited to in-frame clones, with some not included. This sample carries under 20,000 clones, 70% to 90% of them seen once, and the ten largest clones take about an eighth. Sequences were derived from CD4+ or CD8+ T cells sorted from blood, sampled in a trial of the OX40 agonist ivuxolimab. These receptors were collected from an adult with an advanced solid tumor such as melanoma, head and neck, liver or kidney cancer.

This chain connects TRBV7-9 to TRBJ2-7; 11 bases match TRBD2. Germline CDR1 is SEHNR and CDR2 is FQNEAQ (reference sequence). The V and J ends lost 4 bases and 12 bases, in that order; junction bases with no gene match: 8. This CDR3 is 13 amino acids long. CDR3 loop: CASSSGTSGTLYF. CDR3 DNA sequence: TGTGCCAGCAGCTCTGGGACTAGCGGTACTCTGTACTTC.

This chain joins TRBV7-9 and TRBJ1-1, with TRBD1 matching over 8 bases. Germline-derived CDR1 and CDR2 are SEHNR and FQNEAQ (reference sequence). V shed 5 bases, J shed 1 base, and the junction held 12 bases outside the gene matches. The CDR3 has 17 residues. CDR3 sequence (DNA): TGTGCCAGCAGCCACCGACAGGGGTCGAGAAGGAACACTGAAGCTTTCTTT. Its protein product is CASSHRQGSRRNTEAFF. The full variable domain, with the rest looked up from reference TRBV7-9 and TRBJ1-1, is DTGVSQNPRHKITKRGQNVTFRCDPISEHNRLYWYRQTLGQGPEFLTYFQNEAQLEKSRLLSDRFSAERPKGSFSTLEIQRTEQGDSAMYLCASSHRQGSRRNTEAFFGQGTRLTVV.

V and J are TRBV27 and TRBJ1-2; 9 bases are shared with TRBD1. Germline values: CDR1 MNHEY, CDR2 SMNVEV (reference sequence). This CDR3 is built from 16 residues. Trimming cost V 2 bases and J 4 bases; bases outside gene matches: 8. The CDR3, as DNA: TGTGCCAGCAGTTTAACAGGGGGCGTTTTCGGCTATGGCTACACCTTC. This translates into CASSLTGGVFGYGYTF.

The chain links TRBV19 to TRBJ2-1; D gene uncertain. The V end was cut by 5 bases, the J end by 6 bases, with 23 bases between. The germline V gene encodes CDR1 LNHDA and CDR2 SQIVND (reference sequence). The CDR3 is 17 residues long. Here the CDR3 reads CASSSWTDFGDGNEQFF. The CDR3 DNA reads as TGTGCCAGTAGTTCTTGGACGGATTTTGGAGATGGCAATGAGCAGTTCTTC.

Here the CDR3 reads CAIRLNGQDRVSSGANVLTF. CDR3 bases: TGTGCCATCCGACTAAATGGGCAGGACAGGGTATCCTCTGGGGCCAACGTCCTGACTTTC. The rearrangement joins TRBV10-3 to TRBJ2-6; 8 bases are shared with TRBD1. Germline V gives CDR1 ENHRY, CDR2 SYGVKD. The ends lost 8 bases at V and 0 bases at J; junction bases unmatched: 18. This CDR3 comprises 20 residues.

The V gene is TRBV25-1, the J gene TRBJ2-5; TRBD1 aligns across 8 bases. Germline V CDR1 and CDR2: MGHDK, SYGVNS. V lost 4 bases to trimming and J lost 5 bases; unmatched junction nucleotides: 6. The length of the CDR3 is 14 residues. The CDR3 DNA reads TGTGCCAGCAGTGGACAGGGGAACAAGGAGACCCAGTACTTC. It translates to CASSGQGNKETQYF.

The chain links TRBV7-9 to TRBJ2-3; possibly TRBD2 for D (6 bases). The V end lost 5 bases, the J end lost 4 bases, and 16 bases lay between the germline ends. The CDR3 is made up of 15 amino acids. Per the germline V gene, CDR1 is SEHNR and CDR2 is FQNEAQ (reference sequence). The CDR3: CASSSPGDGADTQYF. In DNA, the CDR3 is TGTGCCAGCAGCAGCCCGGGGGATGGAGCAGATACGCAGTATTTT.

The chain carries TRBV5-1 and TRBJ2-7; 8 bases are shared with TRBD2. V shed 4 bases and J 2 bases; nucleotides not matched to a gene: 11. CDR1 and CDR2 (germline): SGHRS, YFSETQ. CDR3 length: 16 residues. CDR3 sequence (DNA): TGCGCCAGCAGCGCCCCACTAGCGGTCCCACCCTACGAGCAGTACTTC. Its translation: CASSAPLAVPPYEQYF. The full variable domain, its missing parts supplied by reference TRBV5-1 and TRBJ2-7, is KAGVTQTPRYLIKTRGQQVTLSCSPISGHRSVSWYQQTPGQGLQFLFEYFSETQRNKGNFPGRFSGRQFSNSRSEMNVSTLELGDSALYLCASSAPLAVPPYEQYFGPGTRLTVT.

V usage is TRBV19 and J usage is TRBJ1-1; D is ambiguous. With 1 base removed from V and 7 bases from J, the gap between germline ends came to 13 bases. CDR3 length: 14 residues. Germline assignment: CDR1 LNHDA and CDR2 SQIVND (reference sequence). The CDR3 loop is CASSIVWSPSEAFF. The CDR3 bases are TGTGCCAGTAGTATAGTTTGGAGTCCCAGTGAAGCTTTCTTT.

The chain employs TRBV5-4 and TRBJ2-5; D might be TRBD1 (6 bases). Germline V lookup: CDR1 SGHNT, CDR2 YYREEE (reference sequence). Trimming stripped 9 bases from V and 0 bases from J, with 18 bases between. The CDR3 has 15 amino acids. In nucleotides, the CDR3 is TGTGCCACCCTCGAAGTGGGGGCGTACCAAGAGACCCAGTACTTC. Protein sequence: CATLEVGAYQETQYF.

The rearrangement links TRBV7-9 to TRBJ2-2, with 11 bases lining up with TRBD1. The J segment lost 4 bases and the V segment lost 5 bases, leaving 6 bases of the junction unmatched. This CDR3 comprises 16 residues. The V gene's germline CDR1 is SEHNR and CDR2 FQNEAQ (reference sequence). CDR3 residues: CASSLSGQGVTGELFF. The CDR3, as DNA: TGTGCCAGCAGCCTCTCGGGACAGGGGGTCACCGGGGAGCTGTTTTTT.